The clone carrying this TCR beta chain showed up many times. As yet, its antigen is unknown. The data are from a study of molecular identifiers for immune sequencing clone quantification. Regarding the study as a whole: Clones above 20 RNA copies held over 98% of effector molecules, under 1% in naive cells.

Per the germline V gene, CDR1 is MDHEN and CDR2 is SYDVKM. The V gene lost 6 bases and the J gene lost 7 bases, with 19 bases spanning the gap. CDR3 length: 14 residues. Bulk TCR library preparation followed previously described methods with listed TCR primers. TCRdb ran MiXCR on the PCR reads and lists one entry per CDR3 protein. Of approximately 680,000 distinct CDR3 sequences listed, 25% are singletons. The sequence came from a human donor in good health. Some libraries in this study had Jurkat cell RNA spiked in. The material sequenced was naive CD8+ T cells from blood, with Jurkat cell RNA spiked in. Subset in this sample: FACS-sorted CD8+CD4-CCR7+CD45RA+ naive T cells. The rearrangement joins TRBV28 to TRBJ2-7, with D tentatively TRBD1 or TRBD2 (5 bases each). CDR3 amino acids: CASSLTGTFGEQYF. CDR3 nucleotides: TGTGCCAGCAGCCTTACCGGGACCTTTGGGGAGCAGTACTTC.